This entry describes one T cell receptor beta chain. What it binds is unknown. The read ends 3 residues shy of where the CDR3 ends; the end is completed using the germline J gene. Clones were sequenced by immunoSEQ multiplex PCR, and TCRdb holds only the in-frame ones, with some missing. Found here are roughly 2,400 clones, no singletons; the ten largest cover around an eighth. Diagnosis required reduced IgG, IgA and/or IgM with specific antibody deficiency. Germline values: CDR1 MNHEY, CDR2 SVGEGT. Trimming took off 7 bases at V and 7 bases at J, with 20 bases between the two ends. The CDR3 runs to 15 residues. The source of the sample is a study of T cell clonality in common variable immunodeficiency. General observations from the study: Patient heterogeneity in the CVID cohort limited correlations between repertoire features and clinical complications. Reportedly, TCR beta sequences from common variable immunodeficiency showed fewer deletions and N-nucleotide insertions.

The chain uses TRBV6-2 or TRBV6-3 and TRBJ1-5, with D perhaps TRBD1 (5 bases). The sequenced material came from peripheral blood mononuclear cells. This TCR derives from a human donor with common variable immunodeficiency. The CDR3 loop is CASTSSAGGRQPQHF. The CDR3 bases that were read are TGTGCCAGCACTTCCAGTGCGGGGGGAAGGCAGCCC.